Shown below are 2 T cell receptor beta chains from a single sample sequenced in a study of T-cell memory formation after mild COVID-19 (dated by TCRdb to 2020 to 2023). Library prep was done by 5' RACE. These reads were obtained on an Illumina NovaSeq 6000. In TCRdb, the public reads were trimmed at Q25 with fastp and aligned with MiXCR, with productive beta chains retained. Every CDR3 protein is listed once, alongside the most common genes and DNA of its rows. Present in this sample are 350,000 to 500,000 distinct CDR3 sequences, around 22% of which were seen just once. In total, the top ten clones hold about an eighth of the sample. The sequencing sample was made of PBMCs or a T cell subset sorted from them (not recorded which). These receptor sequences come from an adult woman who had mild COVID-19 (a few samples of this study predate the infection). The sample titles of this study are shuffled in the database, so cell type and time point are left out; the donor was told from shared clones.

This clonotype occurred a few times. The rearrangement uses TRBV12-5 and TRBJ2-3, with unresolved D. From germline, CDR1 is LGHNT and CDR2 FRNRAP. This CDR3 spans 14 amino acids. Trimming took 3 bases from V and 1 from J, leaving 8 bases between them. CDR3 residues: CASGFSEGTDTQYF. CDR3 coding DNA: TGTGCTAGTGGTTTTTCCGAGGGCACAGATACGCAGTATTTT.

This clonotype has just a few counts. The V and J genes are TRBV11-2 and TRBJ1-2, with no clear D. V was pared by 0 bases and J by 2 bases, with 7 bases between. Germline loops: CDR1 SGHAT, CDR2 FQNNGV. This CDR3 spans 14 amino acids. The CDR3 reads CASSLEVENYGYTF. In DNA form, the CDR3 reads TGTGCCAGCAGCTTAGAAGTAGAAAACTATGGCTACACCTTC.